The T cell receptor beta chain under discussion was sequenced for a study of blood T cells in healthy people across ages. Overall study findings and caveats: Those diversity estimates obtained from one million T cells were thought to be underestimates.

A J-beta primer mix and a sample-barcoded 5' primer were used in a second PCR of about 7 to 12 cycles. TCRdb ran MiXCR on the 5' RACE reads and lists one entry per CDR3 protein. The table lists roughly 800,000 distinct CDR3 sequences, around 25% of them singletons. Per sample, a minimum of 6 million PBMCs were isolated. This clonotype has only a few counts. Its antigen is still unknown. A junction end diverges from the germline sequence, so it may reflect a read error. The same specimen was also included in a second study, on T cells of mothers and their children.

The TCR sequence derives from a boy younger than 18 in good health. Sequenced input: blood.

CDR3 sequence (DNA): TGTGCCAGCAGTGAACCCCTAGCGGCAAGAGAGGCCCAGTACTTC. Its protein product is CASSEPLAAREAQYF. The V call is TRBV25-1, the J call TRBJ2-5, with 7 bases matching TRBD2. The CDR3 spans 15 residues. CDR1 and CDR2 from the germline V gene are MGHDK and SYGVNS.